These 29 T cell receptor beta chains originate from one sample sequenced in a study of blood T cell repertoires in COVID-19. The repertoire was sequenced with immunoSEQ multiplex PCR; TCRdb's copy has only in-frame clones and lacks some. The data hold 95,000 or so clones, with 84% observed a single time. Material: peripheral blood. All receptors derive from a human donor in a cohort sampled during active COVID-19.

The CDR3 sequence: CASSVGVPGLAISYEQYF. The CDR3 bases are TGTGCCAGCAGCGTAGGAGTCCCGGGACTAGCGATATCCTACGAGCAGTACTTC. The chain couples TRBV9 to TRBJ2-7; 10 bases align to TRBD2. The CDR3 is 18 amino acids. J was trimmed by 1 base and V by 0 bases; bases with no gene match: 10. The germline CDR1 and CDR2 sequences are SGDLS and YYNGEE. The complete variable domain, with remaining parts taken from reference TRBV9 and TRBJ2-7, reads DSGVTQTPKHLITATGQRVTLRCSPRSGDLSVYWYQQSLDQGLQFLIQYYNGEERAKGNILERFSAQQFPDLHSELNLSSLELGDSALYFCASSVGVPGLAISYEQYFGPGTRLTVT.

V gene TRBV6-5 combines with J gene TRBJ1-5; D perhaps matches TRBD1 (6 bases). Trimming shortened V by 6 bases and J by 0 bases, and 9 bases separated the two germline ends. Germline assignment: CDR1 MNHEY and CDR2 SVGAGI. The CDR3 is 14 residues long. CDR3 DNA sequence: TGTGCCAGCAGCCGGACAGATAGCAATCAGCCCCAGCATTTT. Protein sequence: CASSRTDSNQPQHF.

The rearrangement joins TRBV28 to TRBJ2-1; tentative D call: TRBD2 (7 bases). Per the germline V gene, CDR1 is MDHEN and CDR2 is SYDVKM. V lost 6 bases and J lost 6, with 15 bases in between. The CDR3 extends over 14 amino acids. CDR3: CASRLWGGPNEQFF. The CDR3 region has the DNA TGTGCCAGCAGACTCTGGGGGGGGCCCAATGAGCAGTTCTTC.

This chain joins TRBV10-2 and TRBJ2-1, with TRBD2 matching 11 bases. The CDR3 length is 19 residues. The V gene end was trimmed by 6 bases and the J gene end by 2 bases; junction bases not matched to a gene: 15. Germline assignment: CDR1 WSHSY and CDR2 SAAADI. CDR3 region: CASSKNPPLAGVPYNEQFF. As DNA, the CDR3 is TGCGCCAGCAGCAAAAATCCCCCACTAGCGGGAGTACCCTACAATGAGCAGTTCTTC.

CDR3 protein: CASSPQLGQRGKASDTQYF. CDR3 nucleotides: TGTGCCAGCTCACCACAGCTAGGGCAGCGGGGCAAGGCGTCAGATACGCAGTATTTT. This chain links TRBV18 with TRBJ2-3; the match to TRBD2 covers 7 bases. The CDR3 has 19 amino acids. Losses at the gene ends were 1 base for V and 4 bases for J; bases not matched to a gene: 17. Per the germline V gene, CDR1 is KGHSH and CDR2 is LQKENI.

The V call is TRBV19, the J call TRBJ2-2; 9 bases line up with TRBD1. This CDR3 has 19 amino acids. Germline loops: CDR1 LNHDA, CDR2 SQIVND (reference sequence). V was pared by 1 base and J by 8 bases, with 17 bases of the junction left unmatched. CDR3 sequence reads: CASSIGAPGQGVKPGELFF. The CDR3 DNA sequence: TGTGCCAGTAGTATAGGAGCGCCGGGACAGGGTGTGAAACCGGGGGAGCTGTTTTTT.

In its sample, this clone was seen a few times. The chain uses TRBV10-2 and TRBJ2-1; 12 nucleotides align to TRBD2. V gave up 6 bases and J gave up 5 bases; unmatched junction bases: 2. CDR1 and CDR2 from the germline V gene are WSHSY and SAAADI. This CDR3 contains 14 residues. CDR3 protein: CASRRLAGDNEQFF. The CDR3 nucleotides read TGCGCCAGCAGACGACTAGCGGGGGACAATGAGCAGTTCTTC.

The J gene is TRBJ1-2, the V gene TRBV2; maybe TRBD1 (5 bases). V gave up 10 bases and J gave up 2 bases, with 20 bases separating them. This CDR3 contains 15 residues. Per germline, CDR1 SNHLY and CDR2 FYNNEI. CDR3: CAITKGAASNYGYTF. The CDR3 coding sequence is TGTGCCATTACGAAAGGGGCCGCCTCCAACTATGGCTACACCTTC.

V usage is TRBV6-2 or TRBV6-3 and J usage is TRBJ2-1; TRBD2 aligns across 11 bases. Germline V lookup: CDR1 MNHEY, CDR2 SVGEGT. This CDR3 has 15 amino acids. Trimming removed 5 bases from V and 3 bases from J; junction bases left unmatched: 3. The CDR3 DNA is TGTGCCAGCAGTCGACTAGCGGGGAACTACAATGAGCAGTTCTTC. It yields the protein CASSRLAGNYNEQFF.

Of note for this clone: The junction departs from the called germline gene at one end, perhaps through a read error. This chain joins TRBV7-7 and TRBJ2-6; a weak D match, TRBD1 (5 bases). Per germline, CDR1 SSHAT and CDR2 FNYEAQ (reference sequence). This CDR3 is 14 amino acids long. The DNA for the CDR3 is TGTGCTAGCAGCCAGGGCTCTGGGGCCAACGTCCTGACTTTC. Encoded protein: CASSQGSGANVLTF.

V and J are TRBV7-2 and TRBJ2-1; 7 positions agree with TRBD2. The CDR3 extends over 13 amino acids. In germline, CDR1 is SGHTA, CDR2 FQGNSA. The V segment lost 8 bases and the J segment 10 bases; nucleotides outside the gene matches: 11. CDR3 in DNA: TGTGCCAGCCACCGGGCGGGAGTGTGGGAGCAGTTCTTC. It codes for CASHRAGVWEQFF.

J is TRBJ2-2 and V is TRBV4-2; D gene ambiguous. The V end was cut by 2 bases, the J end by 4 bases, with 8 bases between. Looked up from germline, CDR1 is LGHNA and CDR2 is YNFKEQ. This CDR3 is built from 14 residues. The CDR3 spells CASSQLVSTGELFF. CDR3 in DNA: TGTGCCAGCAGCCAACTCGTCTCCACCGGGGAGCTGTTTTTT.

The rearrangement joins TRBV5-6 to TRBJ1-5; a weak D match, TRBD1 (5 bases). CDR1 and CDR2 (germline): SGHDT, YYEEEE. V shed 2 bases and J shed 0 bases, with 12 bases lying between them. This CDR3 is built from 16 residues. CDR3 protein: CASSLGRAYSNQPQHF. CDR3 nucleotide sequence: TGTGCCAGCAGCTTAGGCAGGGCCTATAGCAATCAGCCCCAGCATTTT.

The V call is TRBV5-1, the J call TRBJ1-1, with a possible D match to TRBD1 (5 bases). Germline V gene sequence: CDR1 SGHRS, CDR2 YFSETQ. The CDR3 has 15 residues. The V end lost 0 bases, the J end lost 0 bases, and 9 bases lay between the germline ends. The DNA of the CDR3 is TGCGCCAGCAGCTTGGGGGACTCCTTGAACACTGAAGCTTTCTTT. This sequence encodes CASSLGDSLNTEAFF.

The V gene is TRBV24-1, the J gene TRBJ2-3; 7 bases agree with TRBD2. Per the germline V gene, CDR1 is KGHDR and CDR2 is SFDVKD. With 4 bases clipped from V and 1 base from J, the junction kept 10 bases outside the gene matches. There are 17 residues in the CDR3. CDR3 loop: CATSDPIGREGTDTQYF. In DNA form, the CDR3 reads TGTGCCACCAGTGACCCCATTGGACGGGAGGGCACAGATACGCAGTATTTT.

This chain joins TRBV7-2 and TRBJ2-1; D is ambiguous. Looked up from germline, CDR1 is SGHTA and CDR2 is FQGNSA. The CDR3 is 13 residues long. The ends were cut back, 2 bases at V and 8 bases at J, with 10 bases in the middle. The CDR3 nucleotides are TGTGCCAGCAGCTTATTAGTTCTTGATGAGCAGTTCTTC. Amino acids: CASSLLVLDEQFF.

Here the CDR3 reads CASGTVSYEQYF. DNA for the CDR3: TGTGCCAGCGGGACAGTTTCCTACGAGCAGTACTTC. The rearrangement joins TRBV6-5 to TRBJ2-7, with 7 bases lining up with TRBD1. The CDR3 is 12 amino acids. The V segment lost 8 bases and the J segment 1 base; nucleotides outside the gene matches: 2. The germline V gene encodes CDR1 MNHEY and CDR2 SVGAGI.

This rearrangement joins TRBV18 to TRBJ2-7; TRBD2 is a possible D gene (6 bases). CDR1 and CDR2 from the germline V gene are KGHSH and LQKENI. This CDR3 comprises 14 residues. Trimming shortened V by 2 bases and J by 4 bases, and 12 bases separated the two germline ends. The CDR3 protein is CASSPAGNPYEQYF. The CDR3 bases are TGTGCCAGCTCACCAGCGGGGAACCCGTACGAGCAGTACTTC.

The chain uses TRBV29-1 and TRBJ2-5; no clear D gene. From germline, CDR1 is SQVTM and CDR2 ANQGSEA. Trimming cost V 5 bases and J 5 bases, with 12 bases left between them. The CDR3 covers 12 residues. Written as DNA, the CDR3 is TGCAGCGTTACTAAAGGCCCCGAGACCCAGTACTTC. Translated, it gives CSVTKGPETQYF.

V is TRBV4-1 and J is TRBJ1-1; TRBD1 matches 7 bases. This CDR3 spans 15 amino acids. J lost 10 bases, V lost 1 base, and 12 bases had no gene match. In germline, CDR1 is MGHRA, CDR2 YSYEKL. CDR3 sequence: CASSQVGGTLRRAFF. In nucleotides, the CDR3 is TGCGCCAGCAGCCAAGTAGGGGGCACCCTCCGGAGAGCTTTCTTT.

This clone was found once. The rearrangement joins TRBV25-1 to TRBJ1-2, with 9 bases identical to TRBD1. V lost 0 bases and J lost 6; bases outside the gene matches: 8. The germline CDR1 and CDR2 sequences are MGHDK and SYGVNS. The length of the CDR3 is 16 residues. Here the CDR3 DNA reads TGTGCCAGCAGTGAATATCTACAGGGGGCAGAGCATGGCTACACCTTC. It codes for CASSEYLQGAEHGYTF.

This clone was seen just once. The chain couples TRBV5-1 to TRBJ2-3; D is possibly TRBD2 (6 bases). In germline, CDR1 is SGHRS, CDR2 YFSETQ. This CDR3 spans 18 amino acids. Trimming removed 4 bases from V and 2 bases from J, with 23 bases in between. The CDR3: CASSRGSRISGFTDTQYF. The CDR3 bases are TGCGCCAGCAGCCGGGGTAGTCGGATTAGCGGATTCACAGATACGCAGTATTTT.

This clone is classed as medium-sized. V is TRBV19 and J is TRBJ1-1; D possibly corresponds to TRBD1 (6 bases). The V gene's germline CDR1 is LNHDA and CDR2 SQIVND (reference sequence). Trimming stripped 7 bases from V and 1 base from J, with 16 bases between. The CDR3 has 15 amino acids. DNA of the CDR3: TGTGCCAGTACCCAGGGGTATTGGTCGAACACTGAAGCTTTCTTT. Protein: CASTQGYWSNTEAFF.

The chain has TRBV6-5 and TRBJ2-7, with TRBD1 matching over 7 bases. The CDR3 is 13 amino acids. With 7 bases clipped from V and 6 bases from J, the junction kept 9 bases outside the gene matches. Germline-derived CDR1 and CDR2 are MNHEY and SVGAGI. The CDR3: CASTKDRVREQYF. In DNA, the CDR3 is TGTGCCAGCACTAAAGACAGGGTTCGCGAGCAGTACTTC.

Remarks on this clone: Other DNA sequences in the same sample also yield this CDR3. This chain joins TRBV3-1 (or the pseudogene TRBV3-2) and TRBJ2-1; 8 bases line up with TRBD1. The CDR3 totals 14 residues. V gave up 6 bases and J gave up 0 bases; unmatched junction bases: 1. Germline-derived CDR1 and CDR2 are LGHDT and YNNKEL (reference sequence). The CDR3 nucleotides read TGTGCCAGCAGAGACAGGGGCTCCTACAATGAGCAGTTCTTC. Amino acid sequence: CASRDRGSYNEQFF.

The chain employs TRBV29-1 and TRBJ2-3, with TRBD2 matching 15 bases. Trimming removed 4 bases from V and 0 bases from J; junction bases left unmatched: 8. The germline V gene encodes CDR1 SQVTM and CDR2 ANQGSEA. CDR3 length: 18 residues. As DNA, the CDR3 is TGCAGCGTTGGTAGGACTAGCGGGGGGGCCGGTAGCACAGATACGCAGTATTTT. Its translation: CSVGRTSGGAGSTDTQYF.

This clone was seen only a few times. This sequence joins TRBV7-9 and TRBJ1-4; a weak D match, TRBD1 (6 bases). Germline V CDR1 and CDR2: SEHNR, FQNEAQ (reference sequence). This CDR3 is 15 amino acids long. V lost 3 bases, J lost 5 bases, and 13 bases lay in between. CDR3 in DNA: TGTGCCAGCAGCTTGGACAGTTCCATGAATGAAAAACTGTTTTTT. Protein sequence: CASSLDSSMNEKLFF.

The chain has TRBV29-1 and TRBJ2-1; the match to TRBD2 covers 7 bases. J gave up 4 bases and V 8 bases, and 5 bases lay outside the gene matches. CDR1 and CDR2 from the germline V gene are SQVTM and ANQGSEA. CDR3 size: 12 residues. In DNA form, the CDR3 reads TGCAGCATACCTAGCGGTTACAATGAGCAGTTCTTC. It translates to CSIPSGYNEQFF.

The V and J genes are TRBV19 and TRBJ1-6; unclear D gene. V lost 7 bases and J 8 bases, leaving 15 bases between the germline ends. The CDR3 totals 14 residues. Looked up from germline, CDR1 is LNHDA and CDR2 is SQIVND (reference sequence). DNA for the CDR3: TGTGCCAGTACCCCCGGGTCCTACTATTCACCCCTCCACTTT. Protein sequence: CASTPGSYYSPLHF.